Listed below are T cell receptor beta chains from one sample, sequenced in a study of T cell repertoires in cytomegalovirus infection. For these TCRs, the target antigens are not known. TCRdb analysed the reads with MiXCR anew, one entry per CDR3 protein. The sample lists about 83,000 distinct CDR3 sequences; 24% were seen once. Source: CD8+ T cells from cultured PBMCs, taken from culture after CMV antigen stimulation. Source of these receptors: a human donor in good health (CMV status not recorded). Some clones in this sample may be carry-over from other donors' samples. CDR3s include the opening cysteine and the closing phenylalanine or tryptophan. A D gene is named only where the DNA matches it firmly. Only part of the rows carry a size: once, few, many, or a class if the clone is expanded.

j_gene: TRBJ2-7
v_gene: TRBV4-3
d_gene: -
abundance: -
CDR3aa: CASSQDAGASSYEQYF
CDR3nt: TGCGCCAGCAGCCAAGATGCCGGGGCCAGCTCCTACGAGCAGTACTTC

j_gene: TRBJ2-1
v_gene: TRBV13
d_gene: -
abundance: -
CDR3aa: CASSFTGSTSSYNEQFF
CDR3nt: TGTGCCAGCAGTTTTACAGGGTCCACCAGCTCCTACAATGAGCAGTTCTTC

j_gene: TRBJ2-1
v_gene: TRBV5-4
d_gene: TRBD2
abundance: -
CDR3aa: CASRIAGGLYNEQFF
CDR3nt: TGTGCCAGCAGAATAGCGGGAGGCCTCTACAATGAGCAGTTCTTC

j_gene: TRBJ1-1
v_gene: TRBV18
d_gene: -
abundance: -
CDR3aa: CASSPPGVGNTEAFF
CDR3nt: TGTGCCAGCTCACCACCGGGTGTCGGGAACACTGAAGCTTTCTTT

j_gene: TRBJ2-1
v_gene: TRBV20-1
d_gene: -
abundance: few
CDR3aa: CSARGYAALNEQFF
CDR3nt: TGCAGTGCTAGAGGCTATGCGGCCCTCAATGAGCAGTTCTTC

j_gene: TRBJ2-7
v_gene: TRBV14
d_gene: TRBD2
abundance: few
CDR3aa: CASHGGGAFYEQYF
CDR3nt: TGTGCCAGTCACGGCGGGGGGGCCTTTTACGAGCAGTACTTC

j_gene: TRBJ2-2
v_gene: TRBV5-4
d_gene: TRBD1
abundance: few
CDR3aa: CASSLNRGPGELFF
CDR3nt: TGTGCCAGCAGCTTGAACAGGGGGCCCGGGGAGCTGTTTTTT

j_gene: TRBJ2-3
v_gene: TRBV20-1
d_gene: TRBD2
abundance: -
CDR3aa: CSARMTSGATSDTQYF
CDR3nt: TGCAGTGCTAGAATGACTAGCGGTGCCACCTCAGATACGCAGTATTTT

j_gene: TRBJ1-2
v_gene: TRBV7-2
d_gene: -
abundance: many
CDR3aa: CASSTSRDGYTF
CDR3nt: TGTGCCAGCAGCACTTCGCGGGATGGCTACACCTTC

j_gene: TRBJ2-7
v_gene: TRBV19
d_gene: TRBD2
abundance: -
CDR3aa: CASSPLAGYSYEQYF
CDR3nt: TGTGCCAGTAGCCCACTAGCGGGATACTCCTACGAGCAGTACTTC

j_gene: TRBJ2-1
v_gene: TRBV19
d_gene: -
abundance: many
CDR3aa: CASMGLGSEKQFF
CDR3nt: TGTGCCAGTATGGGCTTGGGGAGTGAAAAGCAGTTCTTC

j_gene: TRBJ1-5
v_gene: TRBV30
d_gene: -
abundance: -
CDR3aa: CAWGVGASGNQPQHF
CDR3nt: TGTGCCTGGGGCGTAGGGGCCTCCGGCAATCAGCCCCAGCATTTT

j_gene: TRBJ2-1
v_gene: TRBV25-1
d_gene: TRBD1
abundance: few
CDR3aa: CASSEFGTGTGRGYNEQFF
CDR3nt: TGTGCCAGCAGTGAATTTGGGACAGGGACAGGCCGGGGCTATAATGAGCAGTTCTTC

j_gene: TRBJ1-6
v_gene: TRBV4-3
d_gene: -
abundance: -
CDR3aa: CASQDPGSYNSPLHF
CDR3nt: TGCGCCAGCCAAGATCCGGGATCCTATAATTCACCCCTCCACTTT

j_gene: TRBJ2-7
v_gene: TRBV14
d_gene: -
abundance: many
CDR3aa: CASSHGNRDPYEQYF
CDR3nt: TGTGCCAGCAGCCACGGGAACAGGGATCCCTACGAGCAGTACTTC

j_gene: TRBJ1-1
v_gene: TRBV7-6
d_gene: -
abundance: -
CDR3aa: CASSLMGEGWPEAFF
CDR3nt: TGTGCCAGCAGCCTTATGGGGGAAGGGTGGCCTGAAGCTTTCTTT

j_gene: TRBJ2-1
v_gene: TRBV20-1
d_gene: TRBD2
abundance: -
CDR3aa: CSASWTSGRDNEQFF
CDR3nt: TGCAGTGCTAGTTGGACTAGCGGGAGGGACAATGAGCAGTTCTTC

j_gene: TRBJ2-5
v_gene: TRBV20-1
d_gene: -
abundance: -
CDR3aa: CSARNFRDTLLGETQYF
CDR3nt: TGCAGTGCTAGAAACTTCCGGGACACCCTGTTGGGGGAGACCCAGTACTTC

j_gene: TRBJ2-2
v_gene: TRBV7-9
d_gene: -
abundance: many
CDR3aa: CASSWARTGELFF
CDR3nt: TGTGCCAGCAGCTGGGCCCGCACCGGGGAGCTGTTTTTT

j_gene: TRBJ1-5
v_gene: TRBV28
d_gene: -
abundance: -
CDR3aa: CATRQAQAYSNQPQHF
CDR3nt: TGTGCCACGCGACAGGCGCAAGCATATAGCAATCAGCCCCAGCATTTT

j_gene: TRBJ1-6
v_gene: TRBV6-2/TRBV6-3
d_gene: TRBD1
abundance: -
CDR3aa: CASARQGIYNSPLHF
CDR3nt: TGTGCCAGCGCAAGACAGGGGATCTATAATTCACCCCTCCACTTT

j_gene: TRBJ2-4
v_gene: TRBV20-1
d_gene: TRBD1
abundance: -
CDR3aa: CSAAGTDKNIQYF
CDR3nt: TGCAGTGCTGCCGGGACAGATAAAAACATTCAGTACTTC

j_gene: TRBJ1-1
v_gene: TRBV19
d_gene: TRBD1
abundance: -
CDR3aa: CASTKGDRGAQSEAFF
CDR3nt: TGTGCCAGTACCAAAGGAGACAGGGGAGCCCAGAGTGAAGCTTTCTTT

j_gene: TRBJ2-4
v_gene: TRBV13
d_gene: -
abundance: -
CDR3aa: CASSLGEGAKNIQYF
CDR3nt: TGTGCCAGCAGCTTAGGGGAGGGAGCCAAAAACATTCAGTACTTC

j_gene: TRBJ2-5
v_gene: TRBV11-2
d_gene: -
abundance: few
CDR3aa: CASSLTNRGQETQYF
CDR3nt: TGTGCCAGCAGCTTAACGAACAGAGGTCAAGAGACCCAGTACTTC

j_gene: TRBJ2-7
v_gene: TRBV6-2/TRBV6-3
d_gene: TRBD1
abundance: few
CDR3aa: CASSYPMGDRGPGSSYEQYF
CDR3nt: TGTGCCAGCAGTTACCCCATGGGTGACAGGGGGCCGGGCAGCTCCTACGAGCAGTACTTC